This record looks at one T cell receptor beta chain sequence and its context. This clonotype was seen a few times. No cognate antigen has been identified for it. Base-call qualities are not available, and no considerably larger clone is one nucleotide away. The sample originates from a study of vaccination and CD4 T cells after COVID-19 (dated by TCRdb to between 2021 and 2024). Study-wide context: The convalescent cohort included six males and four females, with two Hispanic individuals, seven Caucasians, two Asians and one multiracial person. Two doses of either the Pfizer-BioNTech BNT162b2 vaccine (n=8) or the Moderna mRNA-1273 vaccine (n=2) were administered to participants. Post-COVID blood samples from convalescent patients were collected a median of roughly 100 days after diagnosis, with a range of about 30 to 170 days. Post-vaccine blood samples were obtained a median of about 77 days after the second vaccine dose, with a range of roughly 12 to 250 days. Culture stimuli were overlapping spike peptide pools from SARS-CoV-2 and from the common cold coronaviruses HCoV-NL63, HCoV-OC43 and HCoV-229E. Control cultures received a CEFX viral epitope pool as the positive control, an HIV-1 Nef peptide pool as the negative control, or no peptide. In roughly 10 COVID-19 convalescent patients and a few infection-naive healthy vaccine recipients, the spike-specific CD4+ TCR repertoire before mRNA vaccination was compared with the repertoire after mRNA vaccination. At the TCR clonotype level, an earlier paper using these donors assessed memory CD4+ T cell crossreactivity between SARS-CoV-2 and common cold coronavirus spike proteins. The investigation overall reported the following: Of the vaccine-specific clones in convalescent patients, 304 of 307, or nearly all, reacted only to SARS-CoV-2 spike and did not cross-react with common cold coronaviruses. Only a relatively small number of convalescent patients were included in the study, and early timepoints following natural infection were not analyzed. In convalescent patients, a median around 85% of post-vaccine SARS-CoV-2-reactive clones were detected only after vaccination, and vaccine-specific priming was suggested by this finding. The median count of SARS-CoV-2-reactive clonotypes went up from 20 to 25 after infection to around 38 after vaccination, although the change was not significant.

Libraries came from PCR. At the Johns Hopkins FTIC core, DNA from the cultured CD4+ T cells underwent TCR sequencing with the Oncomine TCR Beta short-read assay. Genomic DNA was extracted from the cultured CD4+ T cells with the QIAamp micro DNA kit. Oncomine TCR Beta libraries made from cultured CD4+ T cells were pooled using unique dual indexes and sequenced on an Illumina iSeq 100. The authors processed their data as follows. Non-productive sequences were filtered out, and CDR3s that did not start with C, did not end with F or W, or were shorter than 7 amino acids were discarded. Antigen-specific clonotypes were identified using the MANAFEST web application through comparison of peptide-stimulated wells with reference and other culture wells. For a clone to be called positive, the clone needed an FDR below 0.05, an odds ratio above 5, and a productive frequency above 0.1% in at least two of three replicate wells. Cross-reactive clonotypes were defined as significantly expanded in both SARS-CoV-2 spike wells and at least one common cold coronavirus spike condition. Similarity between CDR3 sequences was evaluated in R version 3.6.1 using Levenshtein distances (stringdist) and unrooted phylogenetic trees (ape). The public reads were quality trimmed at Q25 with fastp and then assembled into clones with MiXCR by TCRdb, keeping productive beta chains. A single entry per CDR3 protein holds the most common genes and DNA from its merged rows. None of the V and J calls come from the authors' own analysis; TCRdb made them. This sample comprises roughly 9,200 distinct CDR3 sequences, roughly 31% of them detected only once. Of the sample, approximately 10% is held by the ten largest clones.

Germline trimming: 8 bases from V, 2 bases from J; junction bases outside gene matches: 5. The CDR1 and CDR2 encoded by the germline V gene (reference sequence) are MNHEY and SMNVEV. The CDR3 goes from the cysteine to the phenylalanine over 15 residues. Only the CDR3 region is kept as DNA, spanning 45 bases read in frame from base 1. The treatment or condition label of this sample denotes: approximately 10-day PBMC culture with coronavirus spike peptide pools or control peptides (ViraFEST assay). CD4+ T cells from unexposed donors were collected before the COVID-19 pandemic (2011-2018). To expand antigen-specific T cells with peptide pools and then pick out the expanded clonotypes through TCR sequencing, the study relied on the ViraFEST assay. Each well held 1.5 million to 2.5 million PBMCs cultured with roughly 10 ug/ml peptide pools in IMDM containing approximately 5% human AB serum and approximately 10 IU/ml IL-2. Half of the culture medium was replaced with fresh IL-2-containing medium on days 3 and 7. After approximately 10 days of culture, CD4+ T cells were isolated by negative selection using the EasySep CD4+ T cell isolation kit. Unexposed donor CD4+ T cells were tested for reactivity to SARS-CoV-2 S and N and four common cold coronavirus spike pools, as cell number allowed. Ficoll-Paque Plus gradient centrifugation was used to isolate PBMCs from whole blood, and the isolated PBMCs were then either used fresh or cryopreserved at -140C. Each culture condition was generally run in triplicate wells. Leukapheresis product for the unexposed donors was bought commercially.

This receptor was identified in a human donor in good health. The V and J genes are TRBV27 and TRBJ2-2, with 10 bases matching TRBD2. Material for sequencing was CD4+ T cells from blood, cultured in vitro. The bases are TGTGCCAGCCGGGGACTAGCGATTAACACCGGGGAGCTGTTTTTT. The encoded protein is CASRGLAINTGELFF.